Only a few counts were recorded for the clone carrying this T cell receptor beta chain. Its antigen is undetermined. Constant-segment primers were used for 5'RACE, and the resulting TCR alpha and TCR beta cDNA libraries carried sample barcodes and UMIs. TCRdb called the 5' RACE reads again in MiXCR, with one record for every CDR3 protein. The data contain 55,000 to 75,000 distinct CDR3 sequences, 28% of them singletons. The germline V and J ends were trimmed by 3 bases and 2 bases, with 13 bases remaining between them. Germline assignment: CDR1 MGHRA and CDR2 YSYEKL. The CDR3 spans 15 residues. The data stem from a study of T-cell memory formation after mild COVID-19. Study as a whole: Each donor largely had its own TCR clusters. General study results and limits: Several responding clones turned up in pre-infection memory, indicating that cross-reactive memory may have taken part. A balance of CD4 and CD8 characterized clones contracting day 15 to 85, whereas later expanders leaned CD4+.

The sequence derives from a man in his late teens or twenties who had mild COVID-19 (a few samples of this study predate the infection). Cell type and time point are not known. This chain connects TRBV4-1 to TRBJ1-2; D gene unclear. The sample taken for sequencing was PBMCs or a T cell subset sorted from them (not recorded which). The CDR3 protein is CASSHYWSGNYGYTF. The CDR3 DNA reads TGCGCCAGCAGCCACTACTGGAGCGGAAACTATGGCTACACCTTC.